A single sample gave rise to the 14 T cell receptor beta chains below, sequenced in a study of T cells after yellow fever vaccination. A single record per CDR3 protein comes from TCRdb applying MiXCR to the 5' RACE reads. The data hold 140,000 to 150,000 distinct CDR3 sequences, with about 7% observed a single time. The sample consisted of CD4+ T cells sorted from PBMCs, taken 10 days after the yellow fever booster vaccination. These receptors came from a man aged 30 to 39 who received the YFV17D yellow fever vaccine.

The CDR3 sequence is CATSRGSSFDTGELFF. The CDR3 DNA reads TGTGCCACCTCGAGGGGGTCGTCTTTTGACACCGGGGAGCTGTTTTTT. This chain connects TRBV24-1 to TRBJ2-2; TRBD1 is a possible D gene (6 bases). Germline V CDR1 and CDR2: KGHDR, SFDVKD. The CDR3 is 16 amino acids. The V end was cut by 9 bases, the J end by 3 bases, with 19 bases between.

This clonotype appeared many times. The CDR3 coding sequence is TGCGCCAGCAGCTTGAGCGGGAGGGCCGAAGAGACCCAGTACTTC. Translating it yields CASSLSGRAEETQYF. This chain joins TRBV5-1 and TRBJ2-5; 10 bases match TRBD2. This CDR3 is 15 amino acids long. V dropped 1 base and J dropped 3; count of bases not matched to a gene: 3. Per germline, CDR1 SGHRS and CDR2 YFSETQ.

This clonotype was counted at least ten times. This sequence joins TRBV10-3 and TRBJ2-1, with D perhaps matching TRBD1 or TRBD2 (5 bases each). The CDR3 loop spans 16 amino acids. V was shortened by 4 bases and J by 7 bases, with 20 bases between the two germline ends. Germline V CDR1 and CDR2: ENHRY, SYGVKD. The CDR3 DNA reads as TGTGCCATCAGTGGGGGGACGGGAAAAACGGGGAATGAGCAGTTCTTC. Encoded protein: CAISGGTGKTGNEQFF.

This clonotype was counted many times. For the CDR3, the DNA is TGCAGTGCTCTCATAGCGGGAGGGGGGGCAGATACGCAGTATTTT. Residues: CSALIAGGGADTQYF. The chain has TRBV20-1 and TRBJ2-3; 11 nucleotides align to TRBD2. Germline V lookup: CDR1 DFQATT, CDR2 SNEGSKA (reference sequence). The junction had 8 bases not matched to a gene; V was cut back by 5 bases and J by 4 bases. The CDR3 is 15 residues long.

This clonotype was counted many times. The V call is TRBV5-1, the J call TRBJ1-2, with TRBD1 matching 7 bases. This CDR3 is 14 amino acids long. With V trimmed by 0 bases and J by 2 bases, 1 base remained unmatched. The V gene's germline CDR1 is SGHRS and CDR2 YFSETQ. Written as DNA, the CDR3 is TGCGCCAGCAGCTTGGGGGACAGAAACTATGGCTACACCTTC. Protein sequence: CASSLGDRNYGYTF.

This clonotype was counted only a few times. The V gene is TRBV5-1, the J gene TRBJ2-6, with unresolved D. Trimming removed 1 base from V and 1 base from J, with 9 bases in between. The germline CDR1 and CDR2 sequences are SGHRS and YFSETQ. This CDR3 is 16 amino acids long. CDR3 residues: CASSLFGESGANVLTF. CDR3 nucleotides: TGCGCCAGCAGCTTGTTTGGGGAATCTGGGGCCAACGTCCTGACTTTC. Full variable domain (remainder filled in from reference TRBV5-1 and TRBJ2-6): KAGVTQTPRYLIKTRGQQVTLSCSPISGHRSVSWYQQTPGQGLQFLFEYFSETQRNKGNFPGRFSGRQFSNSRSEMNVSTLELGDSALYLCASSLFGESGANVLTFGAGSRLTVL.

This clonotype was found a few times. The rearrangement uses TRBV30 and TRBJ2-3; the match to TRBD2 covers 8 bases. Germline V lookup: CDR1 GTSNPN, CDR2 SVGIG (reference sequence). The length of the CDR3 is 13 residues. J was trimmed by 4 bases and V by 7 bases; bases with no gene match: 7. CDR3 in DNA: TGTGCCTTCGGACTAGCCGTGGCAGATACGCAGTATTTT. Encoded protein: CAFGLAVADTQYF.

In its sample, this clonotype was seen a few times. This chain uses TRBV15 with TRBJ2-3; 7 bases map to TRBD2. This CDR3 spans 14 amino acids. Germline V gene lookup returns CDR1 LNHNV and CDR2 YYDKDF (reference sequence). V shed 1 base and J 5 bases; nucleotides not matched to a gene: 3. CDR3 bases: TGTGCCACCAGCAGAGCGTCTAGCGGAGATACGCAGTATTTT. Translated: CATSRASSGDTQYF.

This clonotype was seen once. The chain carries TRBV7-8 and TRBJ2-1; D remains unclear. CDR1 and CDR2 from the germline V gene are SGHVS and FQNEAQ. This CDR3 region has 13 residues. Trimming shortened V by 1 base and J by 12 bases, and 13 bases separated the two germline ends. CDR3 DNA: TGTGCCAGCAGCTTAGTGGAGCCGACGGGGCAGTTCTTC. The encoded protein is CASSLVEPTGQFF.

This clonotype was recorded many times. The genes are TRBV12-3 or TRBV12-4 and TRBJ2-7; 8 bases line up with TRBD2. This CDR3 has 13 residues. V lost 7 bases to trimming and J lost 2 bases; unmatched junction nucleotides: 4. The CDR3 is CASNAGGPYEQYF. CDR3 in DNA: TGTGCCAGCAACGCGGGAGGCCCCTACGAGCAGTACTTC.

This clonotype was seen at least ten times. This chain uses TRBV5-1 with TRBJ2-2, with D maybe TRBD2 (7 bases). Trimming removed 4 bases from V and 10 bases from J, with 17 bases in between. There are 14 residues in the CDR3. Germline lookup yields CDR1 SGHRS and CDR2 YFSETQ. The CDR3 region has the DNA TGCGCCAGCAGCCCAGGGGACTACCTTGTGGAGCTGTTTTTT. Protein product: CASSPGDYLVELFF.

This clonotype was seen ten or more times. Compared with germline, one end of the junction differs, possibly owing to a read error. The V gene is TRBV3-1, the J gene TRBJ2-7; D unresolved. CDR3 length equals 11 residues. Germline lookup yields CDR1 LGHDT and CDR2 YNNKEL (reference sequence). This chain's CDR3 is CASSQDRALVF. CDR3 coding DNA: TGTGCCAGCAGCCAAGATAGGGCCTTGGTCTTC.

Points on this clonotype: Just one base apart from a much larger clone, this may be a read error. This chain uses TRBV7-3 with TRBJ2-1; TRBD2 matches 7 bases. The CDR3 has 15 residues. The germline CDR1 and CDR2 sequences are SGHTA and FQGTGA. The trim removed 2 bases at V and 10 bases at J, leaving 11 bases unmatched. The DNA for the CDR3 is TGTGCCAGCAGCTTAGGGCTAGCGGCGGGTGGGGAGCAGTTCTTC. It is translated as CASSLGLAAGGEQFF.

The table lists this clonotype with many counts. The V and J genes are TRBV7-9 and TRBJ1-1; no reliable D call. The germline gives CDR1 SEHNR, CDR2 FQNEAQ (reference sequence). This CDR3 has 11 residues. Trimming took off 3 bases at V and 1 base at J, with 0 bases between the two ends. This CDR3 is CASSLNTEAFF. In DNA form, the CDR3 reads TGTGCCAGCAGCTTGAACACTGAAGCTTTCTTT.